The entry below describes one T cell receptor (beta chain). One junction end does not reproduce the germline sequence, and a read error may be involved. The same CDR3 also results from other DNA sequences found in this sample. The germline V gene has CDR1 SEHNR and CDR2 FQNEAQ (reference sequence). This CDR3 is built from 15 residues. The data stem from a study of sequential checkpoint blockade in melanoma. The data were produced by immunoSEQ multiplex PCR, yet TCRdb's version contains in-frame clones alone and is incomplete. The sample consists of approximately 21,000 clones, roughly 80% of them appearing once. The treatment here: randomized to nivolumab then ipilimumab (arm A) or the reverse (arm B).

This rearrangement joins TRBV7-9 to TRBJ2-3; 9 bases are shared with TRBD1. This receptor was taken from a human donor with melanoma. The starting material was CD8+ T cells sorted from blood (inferred from file names), obtained from a patient given nivolumab and ipilimumab in sequence. CDR3 in DNA: TGCGCCAGCAGCCGACCGGGACAGGGTGGGGATACGCAGTATTTT. Translating it yields CASSRPGQGGDTQYF.